This TCR beta chain emerged from a study of CD8 T cells in Susac syndrome. RNA in amounts of roughly 0.5 to 1 ug was reverse transcribed with random hexamers. Using its own MiXCR run on the immunoSEQ multiplex PCR reads, TCRdb lists one record per CDR3 protein. The sample carries about 160,000 distinct CDR3 sequences, about 91% recorded once. Germline values: CDR1 SGHRS, CDR2 YFSETQ. The J segment lost 1 base and the V segment lost 4 bases, leaving 6 bases of the junction unmatched. The CDR3 has 15 residues. The rearrangement joins TRBV5-1 to TRBJ2-3; 7 positions match TRBD2. This TCR was sampled from a human donor in good health. What was sequenced was CD4+ T cells from PBMCs. This chain's CDR3 is CASSPRLAGTDTQYF. For the CDR3, the DNA is TGCGCCAGCAGCCCACGGCTAGCGGGCACAGATACGCAGTATTTT.